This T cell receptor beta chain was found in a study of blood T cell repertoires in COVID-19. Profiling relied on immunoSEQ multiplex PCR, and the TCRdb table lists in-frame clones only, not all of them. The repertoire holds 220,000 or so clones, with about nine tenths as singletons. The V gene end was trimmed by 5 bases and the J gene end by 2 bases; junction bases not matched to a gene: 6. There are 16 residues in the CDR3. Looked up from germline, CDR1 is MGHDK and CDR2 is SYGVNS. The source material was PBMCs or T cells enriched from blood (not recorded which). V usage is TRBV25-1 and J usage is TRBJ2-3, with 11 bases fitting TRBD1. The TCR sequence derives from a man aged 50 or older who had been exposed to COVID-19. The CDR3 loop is CASSPRTGGYTDTQYF. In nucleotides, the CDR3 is TGTGCCAGCAGTCCTCGGACAGGGGGCTACACAGATACGCAGTATTTT.